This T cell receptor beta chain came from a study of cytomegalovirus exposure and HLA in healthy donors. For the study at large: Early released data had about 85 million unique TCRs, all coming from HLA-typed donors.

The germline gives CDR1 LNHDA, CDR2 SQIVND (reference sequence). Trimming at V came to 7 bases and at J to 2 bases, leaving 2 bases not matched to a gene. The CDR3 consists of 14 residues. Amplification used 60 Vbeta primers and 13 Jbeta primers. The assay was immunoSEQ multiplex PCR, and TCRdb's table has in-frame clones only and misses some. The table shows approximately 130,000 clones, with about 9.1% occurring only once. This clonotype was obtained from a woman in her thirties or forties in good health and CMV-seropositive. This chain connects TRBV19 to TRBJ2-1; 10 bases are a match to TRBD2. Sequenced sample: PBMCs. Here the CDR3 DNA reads TGTGCCAGTATCCTAGCGGGGGCCTACAATGAGCAGTTCTTC. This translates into CASILAGAYNEQFF.